This entry concerns a single T cell receptor delta chain. The target antigen is unknown. This sample was included in a study of human gamma delta and Vdelta1 T cells. Study-level findings and limits: Reportedly, Delta One T cells were polyclonal and broadly targeted acute myeloid leukemia.

The J segment lost 2 bases and the V segment lost 4 bases, leaving 22 bases of the junction unmatched. CDR1 and CDR2 from the germline V gene are TSWWSYY and QGS. CDR3 size: 23 residues. TCRdb re-called the PCR reads through CATT. The data contain 13,000 or so delta-chain clones, under 55% of them singletons. J is TRDJ3 and V is TRDV1, with 8 bases aligning to TRDD3. Sequenced: Vdelta1 gamma-delta T cells from blood grown in culture (DOT cells). This clonotype was obtained from a human donor in good health. DNA of the CDR3: TGTGCTCTTGGGGTCCGTAGCCCTATTTCGAGGCTGGGGGACACCTGGGACACCCGACAGATGTTTTTC. Its translation: CALGVRSPISRLGDTWDTRQMFF.